This T cell receptor beta chain was identified during a study of blood T cell repertoires in COVID-19. Study-level background: T cells, B-cell-depleted T cells, or PBMCs supplied cDNA or gDNA.

Losses at the gene ends were 3 bases for V and 5 bases for J; bases not matched to a gene: 3. CDR3 length: 15 amino acids. In germline, CDR1 is SGHNT, CDR2 YYREEE (reference sequence). Generated by immunoSEQ multiplex PCR, the TCRdb table keeps only in-frame clones and is missing some. The sample consists of about 260,000 clones, 84% of them appearing once. The chain employs TRBV5-4 and TRBJ2-3, with 13 bases fitting TRBD2. What was sequenced was peripheral blood. The receptor's source is a man aged 55 to 70 with acute or convalescent COVID-19. In DNA, the CDR3 is TGTGCCAGCAGCTCCGGACTAGCGGGAGAAGATACGCAGTATTTT. This codes for CASSSGLAGEDTQYF.